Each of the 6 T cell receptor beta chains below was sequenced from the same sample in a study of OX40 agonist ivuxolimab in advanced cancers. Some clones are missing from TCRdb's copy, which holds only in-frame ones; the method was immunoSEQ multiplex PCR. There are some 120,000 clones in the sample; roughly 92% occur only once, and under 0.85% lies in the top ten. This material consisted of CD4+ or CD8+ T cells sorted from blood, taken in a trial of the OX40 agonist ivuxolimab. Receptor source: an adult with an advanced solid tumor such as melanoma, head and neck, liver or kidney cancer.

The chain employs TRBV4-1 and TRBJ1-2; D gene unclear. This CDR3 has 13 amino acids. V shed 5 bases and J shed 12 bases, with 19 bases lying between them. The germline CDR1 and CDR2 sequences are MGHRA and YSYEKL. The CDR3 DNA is TGCGCCAGCAGCAGGGAGGCGTCAACTGAGAACACCTTC. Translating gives CASSREASTENTF.

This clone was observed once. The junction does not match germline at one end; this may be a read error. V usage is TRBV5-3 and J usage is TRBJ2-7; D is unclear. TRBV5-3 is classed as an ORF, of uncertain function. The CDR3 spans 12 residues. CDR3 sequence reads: CASSHDGYEQYF. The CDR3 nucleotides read TGCGCCAGCAGCCACGACGGCTACGAGCAGTACTTC.

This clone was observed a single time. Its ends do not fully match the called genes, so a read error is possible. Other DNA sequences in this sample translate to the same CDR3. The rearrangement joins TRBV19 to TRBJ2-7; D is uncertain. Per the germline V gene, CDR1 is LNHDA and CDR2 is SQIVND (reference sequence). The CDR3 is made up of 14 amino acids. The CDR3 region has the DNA TGTGCCAGTAGTGCCCAACTGGGGTCCTACGAGCAATACTTC. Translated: CASSAQLGSYEQYF.

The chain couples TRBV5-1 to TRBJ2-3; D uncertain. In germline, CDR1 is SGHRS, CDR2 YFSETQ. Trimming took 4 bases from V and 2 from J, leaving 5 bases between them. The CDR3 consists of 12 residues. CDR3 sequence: CASSPPTDTQYF. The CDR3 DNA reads TGCGCCAGCAGCCCCCCCACAGATACGCAGTATTTT.

CDR3 bases: TGCGCCAGCAGCTTGGGAGACAGGGGGCAGGTTCAGCCCCAGCATTTT. This encodes CASSLGDRGQVQPQHF. The rearrangement joins TRBV5-1 to TRBJ1-5; 10 bases are a match to TRBD1. After removal of 0 bases from V and 6 bases from J, the junction contained 6 bases not matched to a gene. Germline CDR1 SGHRS, CDR2 YFSETQ. CDR3 length: 16 amino acids.

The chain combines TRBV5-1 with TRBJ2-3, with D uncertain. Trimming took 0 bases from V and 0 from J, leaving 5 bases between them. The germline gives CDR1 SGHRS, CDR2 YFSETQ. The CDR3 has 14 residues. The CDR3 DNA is TGCGCCAGCAGCTTGGGTCCTAGCACAGATACGCAGTATTTT. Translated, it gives CASSLGPSTDTQYF.